The source of this T cell receptor (beta chain) is a study of blood T cells in healthy people across ages. Sample-barcoded 5' priming and a J-beta primer mix drove a second PCR of about 6 to 12 cycles. One entry per CDR3 protein, called by TCRdb with MiXCR from the 5' RACE reads. The table includes some 880,000 distinct CDR3 sequences, around 34% detected once. V was clipped by 6 bases and J by 0 bases, with 15 bases between them. Germline CDR1 and CDR2: DFQATT and SNEGSKA (reference sequence). The CDR3 contains 15 residues. Researchers isolated at least 6.5 million PBMCs per sample. This clonotype was observed many times.

The clonotype comes from a man younger than 35 in good health. This chain uses TRBV20-1 with TRBJ2-4; D is ambiguous. The sample comprised blood. The CDR3 DNA sequence: TGCAGTGCCCCAAGTATAGGAATAGCCAAAAACATTCAGTACTTC. Its protein is CSAPSIGIAKNIQYF.